This T cell receptor (beta chain) originates from a study of persistence of HIV-infected CD4 T cells. Overlapping HIV-1 Gag 15-mer peptides at 1 ug per peptide per mL were used. Sorted nonresponding memory CD4+ T cells were CD40L-negative, CD69-negative, CD45RO-high. This clone appeared a single time. Its antigen is unidentified. In germline, CDR1 is SEHNR, CDR2 FQNEAQ (reference sequence). V was clipped by 1 base and J by 4 bases; unmatched bases: 6. This CDR3 contains 16 residues. Sequencing used immunoSEQ version 4 in survey mode. Repertoires were generated with immunoSEQ multiplex PCR, while TCRdb's copy carries only in-frame clones and drops some. The sample includes about 64,000 clones, under 80% seen only once; the top ten take roughly 1.8%.

The clonotype comes from an adult man with HIV who was CMV-seropositive. Sequencing was performed on CD4+ T cells sorted from PBMCs after 18-hour stimulation, taken from a patient who received antiretroviral therapy. This sequence joins TRBV7-9 and TRBJ2-3, with 9 bases that match TRBD1. CDR3 in DNA: TGTGCCAGCAGCTTAGGACAGGGGGGACCTTCAGATACGCAGTATTTT. The encoded protein is CASSLGQGGPSDTQYF. The variable domain in full, completed from reference TRBV7-9 and TRBJ2-3, reads DTGVSQNPRHKITKRGQNVTFRCDPISEHNRLYWYRQTLGQGPEFLTYFQNEAQLEKSRLLSDRFSAERPKGSFSTLEIQRTEQGDSAMYLCASSLGQGGPSDTQYFGPGTRLTVL.